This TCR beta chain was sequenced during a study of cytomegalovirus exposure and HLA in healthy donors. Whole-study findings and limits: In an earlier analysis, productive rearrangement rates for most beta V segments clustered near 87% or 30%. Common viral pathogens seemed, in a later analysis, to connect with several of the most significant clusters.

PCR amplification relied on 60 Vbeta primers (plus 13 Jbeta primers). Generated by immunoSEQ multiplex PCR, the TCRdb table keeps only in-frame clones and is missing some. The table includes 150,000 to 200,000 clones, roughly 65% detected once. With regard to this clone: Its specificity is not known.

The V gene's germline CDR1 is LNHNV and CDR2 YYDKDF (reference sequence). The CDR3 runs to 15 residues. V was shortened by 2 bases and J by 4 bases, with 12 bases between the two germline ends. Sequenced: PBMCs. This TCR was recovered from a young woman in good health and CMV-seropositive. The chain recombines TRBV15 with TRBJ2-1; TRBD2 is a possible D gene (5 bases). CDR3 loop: CATSRRNGIYNEQFF. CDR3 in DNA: TGTGCCACCAGCAGAAGAAACGGGATTTACAATGAGCAGTTCTTC.